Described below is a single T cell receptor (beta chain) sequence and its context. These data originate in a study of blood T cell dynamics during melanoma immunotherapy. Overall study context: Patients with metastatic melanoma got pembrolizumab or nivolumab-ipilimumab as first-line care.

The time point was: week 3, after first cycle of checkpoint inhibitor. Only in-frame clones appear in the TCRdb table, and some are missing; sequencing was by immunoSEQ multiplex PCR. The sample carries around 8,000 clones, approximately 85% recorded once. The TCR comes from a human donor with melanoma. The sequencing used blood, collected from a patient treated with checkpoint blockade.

The CDR3 sequence: CASSPSPGDTEAFF. CDR3 DNA sequence: TGTGCCAGCAGCCCCTCCCCGGGGGACACTGAAGCTTTCTTT. V usage is TRBV9 and J usage is TRBJ1-1, with D possibly being TRBD1 (5 bases). The CDR3 has 14 amino acids. In germline, CDR1 is SGDLS, CDR2 YYNGEE. The V end lost 4 bases, the J end lost 3 bases, and 13 bases lay between the germline ends.